Sequencing of this T cell receptor (beta chain) was carried out in a study of naive and memory T cell subsets. This CDR3 has 13 residues. Germline V gene sequence: CDR1 SGHNT, CDR2 YYREEE (reference sequence). V was clipped by 3 bases and J by 3 bases, with 10 bases between them. This clonotype was recorded only once. An equimolar mix of two oligonucleotides served as the beta constant-region primer for TRBC1 and TRBC2. MiXCR was run by TCRdb on the UMI-ligation and nested PCR reads, yielding one entry per CDR3 protein. The data contain about 85,000 distinct CDR3 sequences, roughly 13% of them singletons.

The chain combines TRBV5-4 with TRBJ2-7; tentative D call: TRBD2 (6 bases). This clonotype was sampled from a human donor in good health. The specimen was central memory CD4+ T cells from blood. CDR3 sequence reads: CASSSGLDYEQYF. In nucleotides, the CDR3 is TGTGCCAGCAGCTCGGGACTGGACTACGAGCAGTACTTC.